A selection of T cell receptor beta chains follows, all from one sample in a study of Graves' ophthalmopathy and Graves' hyperthyroidism. TCRdb re-derived calls from the multiplex PCR reads in MiXCR, one entry per CDR3 protein. The profile shows 650,000 to 800,000 distinct CDR3 sequences, 35% to 45% of them singletons. Sequencing input: peripheral blood. The source of these receptors is an adult man with Graves' ophthalmopathy. Each CDR3 is given with its conserved first and last residue. D genes are given only for firm matches. Size values are once, few and many counts, or a class for expanded clones, and some rows have none.

J: TRBJ1-5; V: TRBV19; size: many; D: TRBD1; length: 14; CDR3: CASSTGTGNQPQHF; DNA: TGTGCCAGTAGCACAGGGACAGGCAATCAGCCCCAGCATTTT
J: TRBJ1-1; V: TRBV7-2; size: .; D: .; length: 13; CDR3: CASSQGTCTEAFF; DNA: TGCGCCAGCAGCCAAGGTACCTGCACTGAAGCTTTCTTT
J: TRBJ1-2; V: TRBV30; size: .; D: .; length: 13; CDR3: CASTRTADYGYTF; DNA: TGTGCGTCGACTAGGACAGCCGATTATGGCTACACCTTC
J: TRBJ2-3; V: TRBV2; size: .; D: TRBD2; length: 13; CDR3: CASASGRTDTQYF; DNA: TGTGCCAGCGCTAGCGGGAGGACAGATACGCAGTATTTT
J: TRBJ1-2; V: TRBV24-1; size: .; D: .; length: 11; CDR3: CATVLNYGYTF; DNA: TGTGCCACCGTACTCAACTATGGCTACACCTTC
J: TRBJ1-1; V: TRBV6-5; size: many; D: .; length: 14; CDR3: CASSYSRANTEAFF; DNA: TGTGCCAGCAGTTACTCGAGGGCGAACACTGAAGCTTTCTTT
J: TRBJ2-2; V: TRBV7-9; size: many; D: TRBD2; length: 18; CDR3: CASSLNRLAGTNTGELFF; DNA: TGTGCCAGCAGCTTAAACCGGCTAGCGGGGACGAACACCGGGGAGCTGTTTTTT
J: TRBJ1-1; V: TRBV20-1; size: .; D: TRBD1; length: 13; CDR3: CSAREQGDTEAFF; DNA: TGCAGTGCTAGGGAACAGGGGGACACTGAAGCTTTCTTT
J: TRBJ1-1; V: TRBV10-3; size: .; D: .; length: 13; CDR3: CAISGEGNTEAFF; DNA: TGTGCCATCAGTGGAGAAGGGAACACTGAAGCTTTCTTT
J: TRBJ2-2; V: TRBV19; size: many; D: .; length: 13; CDR3: CASSTSDTGELFF; DNA: TGTGCCAGTAGTACCTCAGACACCGGGGAGCTGTTTTTT
J: TRBJ2-7; V: TRBV7-3; size: many; D: .; length: 14; CDR3: CASSLGGRIGEQYF; DNA: TGTGCCAGCAGCTTAGGCGGCAGGATCGGGGAGCAGTACTTC
J: TRBJ2-4; V: TRBV15; size: .; D: .; length: 12; CDR3: CATSRDLNIQYF; DNA: TGTGCCACCAGCAGAGATCTAAACATTCAGTACTTC
J: TRBJ2-7; V: TRBV20-1; size: few; D: TRBD2; length: 16; CDR3: CSATYDRTSGSHEQYF; DNA: TGCAGTGCTACATACGACCGGACTAGCGGGTCCCACGAGCAGTACTTC
J: TRBJ2-7; V: TRBV5-6; size: few; D: TRBD2; length: 14; CDR3: CASSLLAGVERQYF; DNA: TGTGCCAGCAGCTTGCTAGCGGGAGTTGAGAGGCAGTACTTC
J: TRBJ2-5; V: TRBV12-3/TRBV12-4; size: .; D: TRBD1; length: 18; CDR3: CASSPSPTGLGGQETQYF; DNA: TGTGCCAGCAGTCCATCTCCGACAGGGCTAGGGGGCCAAGAGACCCAGTACTTC
J: TRBJ1-1; V: TRBV12-5; size: few; D: TRBD1; length: 18; CDR3: CASGLVHFEGQANTEAFF; DNA: TGTGCTAGTGGTTTGGTACATTTTGAGGGACAGGCGAACACTGAAGCTTTCTTT
J: TRBJ1-4; V: TRBV5-1; size: .; D: TRBD1; length: 18; CDR3: CASSSLLTTGGNNEKLFF; DNA: TGCGCCAGCAGCTCACTCCTGACTACAGGGGGTAATAATGAAAAACTGTTTTTT
J: TRBJ1-2; V: TRBV25-1; size: .; D: TRBD1; length: 15; CDR3: CASSEFTTGGSGYTF; DNA: TGTGCCAGCAGTGAATTCACCACAGGGGGCAGTGGCTACACCTTC
J: TRBJ1-3; V: TRBV10-3; size: many; D: .; length: 14; CDR3: CAISEGGSGNTIYF; DNA: TGTGCCATCAGTGAAGGAGGTTCCGGAAACACCATATATTTT
J: TRBJ1-2; V: TRBV7-9; size: .; D: TRBD1; length: 13; CDR3: CASSFTGGQGYTF; DNA: TGTGCCAGCAGCTTCACAGGGGGACAGGGCTACACCTTC
J: TRBJ2-7; V: TRBV10-2; size: many; D: .; length: 17; CDR3: CASTGVWPSGDSYEQYF; DNA: TGCGCCAGCACCGGGGTATGGCCCTCGGGGGATTCCTACGAGCAGTACTTC
J: TRBJ2-5; V: TRBV3-1; size: few; D: .; length: 14; CDR3: CASNNARQSETQYF; DNA: TGTGCCAGCAACAACGCGCGGCAGTCGGAGACCCAGTACTTC
J: TRBJ2-2; V: TRBV2; size: .; D: TRBD1; length: 16; CDR3: CASSASGQGNTGELFF; DNA: TGTGCCAGCAGCGCCTCGGGACAGGGGAACACCGGGGAGCTGTTTTTT
J: TRBJ1-1; V: TRBV3-1; size: .; D: .; length: 13; CDR3: CASSQGADTEALF; DNA: TGTGCCAGCAGCCAAGGCGCGGACACTGAAGCTCTCTTT
J: TRBJ1-2; V: TRBV4-3; size: many; D: .; length: 14; CDR3: CASSQVLPASGYTF; DNA: TGCGCCAGCAGCCAAGTGCTCCCAGCGTCCGGCTACACCTTC
J: TRBJ2-7; V: TRBV10-3; size: .; D: TRBD2; length: 16; CDR3: CAIRDDTGTSRAEQYF; DNA: TGTGCCATCAGGGATGACACCGGGACTAGTCGTGCGGAGCAGTACTTC
J: TRBJ2-3; V: TRBV20-1; size: .; D: TRBD2; length: 16; CDR3: CSAPLWLAGDEDTQYF; DNA: TGCAGTGCTCCTTTATGGCTAGCGGGAGACGAGGATACGCAGTATTTT
J: TRBJ2-7; V: TRBV29-1; size: many; D: .; length: 13; CDR3: CSVELGADYEQYF; DNA: TGCAGCGTTGAATTGGGGGCGGACTACGAGCAGTACTTC